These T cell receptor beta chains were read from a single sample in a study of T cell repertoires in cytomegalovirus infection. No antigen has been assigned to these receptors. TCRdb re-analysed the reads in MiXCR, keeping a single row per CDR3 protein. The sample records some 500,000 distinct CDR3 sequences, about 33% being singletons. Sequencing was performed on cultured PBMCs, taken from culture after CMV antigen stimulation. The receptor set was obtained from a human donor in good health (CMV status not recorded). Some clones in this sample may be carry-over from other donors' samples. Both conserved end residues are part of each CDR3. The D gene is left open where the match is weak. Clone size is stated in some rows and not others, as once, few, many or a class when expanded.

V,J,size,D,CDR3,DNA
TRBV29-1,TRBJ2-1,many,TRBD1,CSVDGTGIGNEQFF,TGCAGCGTTGACGGGACAGGGATTGGCAATGAGCAGTTCTTC
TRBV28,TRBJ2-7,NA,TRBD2,CASSSIAGVWDEQYF,TGTGCCAGCAGTTCGATAGCGGGAGTCTGGGACGAGCAGTACTTC
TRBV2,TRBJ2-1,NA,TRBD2,CASSKAGIRYNEQFF,TGTGCCAGCAGTAAAGCGGGGATTCGCTACAATGAGCAGTTCTTC
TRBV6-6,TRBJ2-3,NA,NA,CASSYASTDTQYF,TGTGCCAGCAGTTACGCCAGCACAGATACGCAGTATTTT
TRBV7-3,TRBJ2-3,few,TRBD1,CASSRTGASTDTQYF,TGTGCCAGCAGCAGGACAGGGGCTAGCACAGATACGCAGTATTTT
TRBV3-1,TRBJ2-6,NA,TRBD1,CASSPGDRGGPGANVLTF,TGTGCCAGCAGCCCAGGGGACAGGGGGGGCCCTGGGGCCAACGTCCTGACTTTC
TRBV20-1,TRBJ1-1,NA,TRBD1,CSATTGTGNTEAFF,TGCAGTGCTACTACCGGGACAGGGAACACTGAAGCTTTCTTT
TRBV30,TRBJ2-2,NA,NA,CAWRLAGELFF,TGTGCCTGGAGGTTAGCCGGGGAGCTGTTTTTT
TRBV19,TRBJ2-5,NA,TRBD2,CASSPASGSQQETQYF,TGTGCCAGTAGTCCGGCTAGCGGGAGTCAACAAGAGACCCAGTACTTC
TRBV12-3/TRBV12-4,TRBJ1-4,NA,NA,CASSPRDSGKLFF,TGTGCCAGCAGTCCCCGGGACTCTGGAAAACTGTTTTTT
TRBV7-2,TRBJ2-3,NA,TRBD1,CASSKTGGRTDTQYF,TGTGCCAGCAGCAAAACAGGGGGCCGCACAGATACGCAGTATTTT
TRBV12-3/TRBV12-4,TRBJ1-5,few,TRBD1,CASSATGGGQPQHF,TGTGCCAGCAGTGCTACAGGGGGAGGTCAGCCCCAGCATTTT
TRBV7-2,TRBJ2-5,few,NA,CASSPYSQETQYF,TGTGCCAGCAGCCCGTATTCGCAAGAGACCCAGTACTTC
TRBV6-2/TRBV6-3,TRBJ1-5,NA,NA,CASRGRSSNQPQHF,TGTGCCAGCAGGGGCAGGAGTAGCAATCAGCCCCAGCATTTT
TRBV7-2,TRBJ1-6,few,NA,CASSETRGGSPLHF,TGTGCCAGCAGCGAAACCAGGGGAGGTTCACCCCTCCACTTT
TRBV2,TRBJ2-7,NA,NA,CASSEGWPSADEQYF,TGTGCCAGCAGTGAAGGCTGGCCCAGTGCGGACGAGCAGTACTTC
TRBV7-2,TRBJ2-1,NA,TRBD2,CASSNGLAGRNEQFF,TGTGCCAGCAGCAATGGACTAGCGGGAAGAAATGAGCAGTTCTTC
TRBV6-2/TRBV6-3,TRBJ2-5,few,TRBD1,CASSYSGTGEYF,TGTGCCAGCAGTTACTCAGGGACAGGGGAGTACTTC
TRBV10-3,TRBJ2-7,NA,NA,CAISDGYEQYF,TGTGCCATCAGTGACGGCTACGAGCAGTACTTC
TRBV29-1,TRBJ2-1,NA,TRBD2,CSVESSGLYNEQFF,TGCAGCGTTGAGTCTAGCGGCCTCTACAATGAGCAGTTCTTC
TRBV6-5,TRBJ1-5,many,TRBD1,CASARQGGQPQHF,TGTGCCAGCGCTCGACAGGGAGGTCAGCCCCAGCATTTT
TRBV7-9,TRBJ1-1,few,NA,CASRRTDLNTEAFF,TGTGCCAGCAGAAGGACAGACTTGAACACTGAAGCTTTCTTT
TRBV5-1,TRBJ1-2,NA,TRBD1,CASSPRTGEEGYTF,TGCGCCAGCAGCCCCCGGACAGGGGAAGAAGGCTACACCTTC
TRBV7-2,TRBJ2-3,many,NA,CASSYRATDTQYF,TGTGCCAGCAGCTACCGGGCCACAGATACGCAGTATTTT
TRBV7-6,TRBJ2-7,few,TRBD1,CASSSGGLYEQYF,TGTGCCAGCAGCTCAGGGGGCCTCTACGAGCAGTACTTC
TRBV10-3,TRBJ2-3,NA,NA,CAITRTIFSTDTQYF,TGTGCCATCACCCGGACTATTTTTAGCACAGATACGCAGTATTTT
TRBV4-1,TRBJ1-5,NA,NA,CASSPNGRGFSQPQHF,TGCGCCAGCAGCCCCAACGGGCGGGGTTTCAGTCAGCCCCAGCATTTT
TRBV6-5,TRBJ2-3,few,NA,CASRPGGRADTQYF,TGTGCCAGCCGGCCCGGGGGCAGAGCAGATACGCAGTATTTT
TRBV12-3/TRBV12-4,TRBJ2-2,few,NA,CASSRTTTNTGELFF,TGTGCCAGCAGTAGGACGACCACGAACACCGGGGAGCTGTTTTTT
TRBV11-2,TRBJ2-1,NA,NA,CASSFMSVADLSYNEQFF,TGTGCCAGCAGCTTTATGTCGGTGGCGGACCTCTCCTACAATGAGCAGTTCTTC
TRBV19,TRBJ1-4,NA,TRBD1,CASRGERQGPNEKLFF,TGTGCCAGTAGGGGGGAGCGACAGGGCCCTAATGAAAAACTGTTTTTT
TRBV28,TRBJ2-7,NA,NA,CASRGYNLIPNEQYF,TGTGCCAGCAGAGGTTATAACTTGATCCCCAACGAGCAGTACTTC
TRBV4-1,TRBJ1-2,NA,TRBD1,CASSQERGQGNGYTF,TGCGCCAGCAGCCAAGAGAGGGGACAGGGGAATGGCTACACCTTC
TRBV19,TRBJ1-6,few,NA,CASSIELKGSYNSPLHF,TGTGCCAGTAGTATCGAATTAAAGGGCTCCTATAATTCACCCCTCCACTTT
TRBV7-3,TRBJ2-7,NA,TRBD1,CASSPFLTGADEQYF,TGTGCCAGCAGCCCATTTCTGACAGGGGCCGACGAGCAGTACTTC
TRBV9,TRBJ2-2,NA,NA,CASSVATSGAPGELFF,TGTGCCAGCAGCGTAGCTACGTCGGGGGCCCCCGGGGAGCTGTTTTTT
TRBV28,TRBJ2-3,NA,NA,CASGKGYF,TGTGCCAGCGGAAAAGGGTATTTT
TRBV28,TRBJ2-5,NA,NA,CASSLGGLIQETQYF,TGTGCCAGCAGTTTGGGGGGACTGATACAAGAGACCCAGTACTTC
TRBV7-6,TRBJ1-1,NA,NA,CASSSAPLNTEAFF,TGTGCCAGCAGCTCTGCGCCGTTGAACACTGAAGCTTTCTTT
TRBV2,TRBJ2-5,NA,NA,CASRARTTLETQYF,TGTGCCAGCAGAGCCAGAACCACCTTAGAGACCCAGTACTTC